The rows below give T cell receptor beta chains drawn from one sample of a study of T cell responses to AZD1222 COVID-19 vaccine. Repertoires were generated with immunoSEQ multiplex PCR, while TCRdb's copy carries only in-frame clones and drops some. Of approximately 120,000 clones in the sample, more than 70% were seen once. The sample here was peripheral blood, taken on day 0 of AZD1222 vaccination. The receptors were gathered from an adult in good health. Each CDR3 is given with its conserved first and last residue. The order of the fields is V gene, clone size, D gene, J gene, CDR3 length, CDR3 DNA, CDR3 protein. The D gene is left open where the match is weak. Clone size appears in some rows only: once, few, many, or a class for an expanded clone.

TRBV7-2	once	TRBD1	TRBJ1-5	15	TGTGCCAGCAGCTTAGGGACAGGGGGCAGTCAGCCCCAGCATTTT	CASSLGTGGSQPQHF
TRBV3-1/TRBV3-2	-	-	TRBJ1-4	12	TGTGCCAGCAGCCCAGTTAATGAAAAACTGTTTTTT	CASSPVNEKLFF
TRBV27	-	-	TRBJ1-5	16	TGTGCCAGCAGTCTATCACGGACAGTTCGGGTTCAGCCCCAGCATTTT	CASSLSRTVRVQPQHF
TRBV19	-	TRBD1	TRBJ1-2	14	TGTGCCAGTAGTAGGCCGGGGACAGGGGATGGCTACACCTTC	CASSRPGTGDGYTF
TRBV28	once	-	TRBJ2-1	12	TGTGCCAGCAGCCCCGGCGACAATGAGCAGTTCTTC	CASSPGDNEQFF
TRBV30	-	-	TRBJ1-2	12	TGTGCCTGGGGCAGGGCTGTCTATGGCTACACCTTC	CAWGRAVYGYTF
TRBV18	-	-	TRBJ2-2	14	TGTGCCAGCTCAACGGGGTCGGACACCGGGGAGCTGTTTTTT	CASSTGSDTGELFF
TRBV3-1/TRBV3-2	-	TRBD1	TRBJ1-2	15	TGTGCCAGCAGCCAAGCGCGAGGGGGCGCAGCTGGCTACACCTTC	CASSQARGGAAGYTF
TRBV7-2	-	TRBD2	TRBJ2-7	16	TGTGCCAGCAGCTTGGGTTGGGGGGGGATTAGCTACGAGCAGTACTTC	CASSLGWGGISYEQYF
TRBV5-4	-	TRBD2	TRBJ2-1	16	TGTGCCAGCAGCCCGGCCGGGACTAGCGGCTACAATGAGCAGTTCTTC	CASSPAGTSGYNEQFF
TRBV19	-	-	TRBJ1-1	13	TGTGCCAGTAGCCCCGTGGGCTACACTGAAGCTTTCTTT	CASSPVGYTEAFF
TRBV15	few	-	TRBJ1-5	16	TGTGCCACCAGCAGAGAGTCGGGGGGTACGGGTCAGCCCCAGCATTTT	CATSRESGGTGQPQHF
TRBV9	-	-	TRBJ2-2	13	TGTGCCAGCAGCCCGACCCCGGGAGGGGAGCTGTTTTTT	CASSPTPGGELFF
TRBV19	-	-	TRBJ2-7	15	TGTGCCAGTAGTATGTACGCGGACAGCTCCTACGAGCAGTACTTC	CASSMYADSSYEQYF
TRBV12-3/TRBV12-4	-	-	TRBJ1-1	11	TGTGCCAGCAGTCAGGACAGAACAGCTTTCTTT	CASSQDRTAFF
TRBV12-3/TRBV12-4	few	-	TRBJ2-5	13	TGTGCCACCAGGGTCACGGCTTCGGAGACCCAGTACTTC	CATRVTASETQYF
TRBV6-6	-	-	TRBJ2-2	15	TGTGCCAGCAGCCTTCCTGGGCAGGGGGGCGGGGAGCTGTTTTTT	CASSLPGQGGGELFF
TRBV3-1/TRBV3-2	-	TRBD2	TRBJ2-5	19	TGTGCCAGCAGCCTCTCTCCCCCCCGGACTAGCGGCTCACAAGAGACCCAGTACTTC	CASSLSPPRTSGSQETQYF
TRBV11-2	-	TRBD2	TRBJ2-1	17	TGTGCCAGCAGCGAGGGGGTCCTTAGCGGGAGCTTGAATGAGCAGTTCTTC	CASSEGVLSGSLNEQFF
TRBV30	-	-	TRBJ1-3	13	TGTGCCTGGAGTGTACTATCCCGGGGCACCATATATTTT	CAWSVLSRGTIYF
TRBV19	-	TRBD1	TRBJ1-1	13	TGTGCCAGTAGTATAGTGGACAGGCGAGAAGCTTTCTTT	CASSIVDRREAFF
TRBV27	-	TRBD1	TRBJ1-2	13	TGTGCCAGCAATCGACAGGGCGGCTATGGCTACACCTTC	CASNRQGGYGYTF
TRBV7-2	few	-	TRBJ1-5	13	TGTGCCAGCAGCTCAAATCTCGTATCGCCCCAGCATTTT	CASSSNLVSPQHF
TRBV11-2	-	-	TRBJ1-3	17	TGTGCCAGCAGCTCAATGGACAGATCCTTCTCTGGAAACACCATATATTTT	CASSSMDRSFSGNTIYF
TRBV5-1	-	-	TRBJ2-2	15	TGCGCCAGCAGCTTGGGGGGCCAGGACACCGGGGAGCTGTTTTTT	CASSLGGQDTGELFF
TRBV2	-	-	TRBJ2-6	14	TGTGCCAGAAGCCTCGGCTCTGGGGCCAACGTCCTGACTTTC	CARSLGSGANVLTF
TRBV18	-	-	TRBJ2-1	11	TGTGCCAGCTCACCAAAGAATGAGCAGTTCTTC	CASSPKNEQFF
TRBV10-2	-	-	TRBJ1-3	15	TGCGCCAGCTCCTCTGCCCTCGGAATCGGAAACACCATATATTTT	CASSSALGIGNTIYF
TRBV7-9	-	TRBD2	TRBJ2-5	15	TGTGCCAGCAGCCCCGGGGGGAGCTACCAAGAGACCCAGTACTTC	CASSPGGSYQETQYF
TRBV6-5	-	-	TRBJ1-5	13	TGTGCCAGCACAGCCCGGTTCAATCAGCCCCAGCATTTT	CASTARFNQPQHF
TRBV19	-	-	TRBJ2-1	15	TGTGCCAGTAGTACCGGGGACTTCCACGACAATGAGCAGTTCTTC	CASSTGDFHDNEQFF
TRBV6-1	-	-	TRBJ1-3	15	TGTGCCAGCAGTGAAGGGGTGGGCTCTAGAAACACCATATATTTT	CASSEGVGSRNTIYF
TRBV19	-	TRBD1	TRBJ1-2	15	TGTGCCAGTAGTATAGATAGGGGACAGATCTATGGCTACACCTTC	CASSIDRGQIYGYTF
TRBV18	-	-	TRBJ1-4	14	TGTGCCAGCTCACGAAGTGCAACTAATGAAAAACTGTTTTTT	CASSRSATNEKLFF
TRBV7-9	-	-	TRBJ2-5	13	TGTGCCAGCAGCTTAGCCAGTTACGAGACCCAGTACTTC	CASSLASYETQYF
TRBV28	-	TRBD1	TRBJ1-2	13	TGTGCCAGCAGCCCAGGGGGAAACTATGGCTACACCTTC	CASSPGGNYGYTF
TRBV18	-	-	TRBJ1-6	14	TGTGCCAGCTCACCGTACGGGGTGGAATCACCCCTCCACTTT	CASSPYGVESPLHF
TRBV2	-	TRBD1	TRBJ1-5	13	TGTGCCAGCAGTGGCGACAGGGATCAGCCCCAGCATTTT	CASSGDRDQPQHF
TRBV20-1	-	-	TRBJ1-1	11	TGCAGTGCACGGCAGGGGCCTGAAGCTTTCTTT	CSARQGPEAFF
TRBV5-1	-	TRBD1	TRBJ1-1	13	TGCGCCAGCAGCTGGGGACAGGGCACTGAAGCTTTCTTT	CASSWGQGTEAFF
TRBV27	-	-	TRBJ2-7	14	TGTGCCAGCAGTTCCCTCGACAGCGCGTACGAGCAGTACTTC	CASSSLDSAYEQYF
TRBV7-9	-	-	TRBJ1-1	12	TGTGCCAGCAGCCGCGCGAACACTGAAGCTTTCTTT	CASSRANTEAFF
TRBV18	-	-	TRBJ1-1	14	TGTGCCAGCTCACCGGGGGGAGGGGCGATTGAAGCTTTCTTT	CASSPGGGAIEAFF
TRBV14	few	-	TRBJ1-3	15	TGTGCCAGCAGCCAAGGGCCCGGGGCTGGAAACACCATATATTTT	CASSQGPGAGNTIYF
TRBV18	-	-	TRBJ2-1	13	TGTGCCAGCTCACCAACGGGGGGCCATGAGCAGTTCTTC	CASSPTGGHEQFF
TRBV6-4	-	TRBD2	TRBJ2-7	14	TGTGCCAGCAGTGAGGAAGCGGGAGCTAGCGAGCAGTACTTC	CASSEEAGASEQYF
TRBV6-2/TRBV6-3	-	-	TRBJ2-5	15	TGTGCCAGCAGTTACTCGTTGACGGATACAGAGACCCAGTACTTC	CASSYSLTDTETQYF
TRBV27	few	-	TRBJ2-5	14	TGTGCCAGCAGTTTTTACGACAGACAAGAGACCCAGTACTTC	CASSFYDRQETQYF
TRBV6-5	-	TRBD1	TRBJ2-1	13	TGTGCCAGCCGGGGGACAGGGCAAGCTCTACAGTTCTTC	CASRGTGQALQFF
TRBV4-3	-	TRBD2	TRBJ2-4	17	TGCGCCAGCAGCCAAGATCCAATAGCGGGGGGGCAGAACATTCAGTACTTC	CASSQDPIAGGQNIQYF
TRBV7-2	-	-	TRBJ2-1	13	TGTGCCAGCAGCCAGGGGTTCCTCAATGAGCAGTTCTTC	CASSQGFLNEQFF
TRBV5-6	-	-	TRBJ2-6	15	TGTGCCAGCAGCTTGTGGGGAGCTGGGGCCAACGTCCTGACTTTC	CASSLWGAGANVLTF
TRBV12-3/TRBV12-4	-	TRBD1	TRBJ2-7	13	TGTGCCAGCAGTTTGGGACAGTTCTTCGAGCAGTACTTC	CASSLGQFFEQYF
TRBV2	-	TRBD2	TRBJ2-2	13	TGTGCCAGCAGACTAGCGTTGACCGGGGAGCTGTTTTTT	CASRLALTGELFF
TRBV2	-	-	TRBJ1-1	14	TGTGCCAGCAACAAGGGTACGGGGAACACTGAAGCTTTCTTT	CASNKGTGNTEAFF
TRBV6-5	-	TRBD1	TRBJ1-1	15	TGTGCCAGCACCTCACAGGGGGCGATGAACACTGAAGCTTTCTTT	CASTSQGAMNTEAFF